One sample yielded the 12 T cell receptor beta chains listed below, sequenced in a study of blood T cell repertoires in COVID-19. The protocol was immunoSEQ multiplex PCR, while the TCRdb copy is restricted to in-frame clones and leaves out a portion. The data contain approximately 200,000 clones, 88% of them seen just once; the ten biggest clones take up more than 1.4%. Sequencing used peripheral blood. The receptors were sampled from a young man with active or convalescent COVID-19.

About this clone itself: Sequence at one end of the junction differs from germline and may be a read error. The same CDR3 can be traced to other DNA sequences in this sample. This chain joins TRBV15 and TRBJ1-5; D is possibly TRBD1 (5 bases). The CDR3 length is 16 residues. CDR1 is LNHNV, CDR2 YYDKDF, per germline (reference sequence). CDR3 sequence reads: CATSRRRDYSNQPQHF. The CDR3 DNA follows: TGTGCCACCAGCAGACGCAGGGACTATAGCAACCAGCCCCAGCATTTT.

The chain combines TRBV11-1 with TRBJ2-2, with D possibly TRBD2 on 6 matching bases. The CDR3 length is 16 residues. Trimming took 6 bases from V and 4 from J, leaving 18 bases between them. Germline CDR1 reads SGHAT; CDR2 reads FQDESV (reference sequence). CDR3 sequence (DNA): TGTGCCAGCAGACTAGCCGGAATAGGGCTCACCGGGGAGCTGTTTTTT. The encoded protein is CASRLAGIGLTGELFF.

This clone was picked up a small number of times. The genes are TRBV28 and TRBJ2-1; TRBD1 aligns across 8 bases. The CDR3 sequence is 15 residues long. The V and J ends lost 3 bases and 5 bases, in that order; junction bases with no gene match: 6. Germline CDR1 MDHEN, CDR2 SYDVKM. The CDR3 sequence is CASSLSATGDNEQFF. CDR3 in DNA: TGTGCCAGCAGTTTGTCGGCGACAGGGGACAATGAGCAGTTCTTC.

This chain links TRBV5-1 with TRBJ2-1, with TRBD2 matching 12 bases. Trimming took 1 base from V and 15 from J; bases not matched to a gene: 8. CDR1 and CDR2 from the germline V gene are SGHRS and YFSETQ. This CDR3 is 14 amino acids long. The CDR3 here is CASSLFTSGRRPFF. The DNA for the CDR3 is TGCGCCAGCAGCTTGTTCACTAGCGGGAGGCGCCCGTTCTTC.

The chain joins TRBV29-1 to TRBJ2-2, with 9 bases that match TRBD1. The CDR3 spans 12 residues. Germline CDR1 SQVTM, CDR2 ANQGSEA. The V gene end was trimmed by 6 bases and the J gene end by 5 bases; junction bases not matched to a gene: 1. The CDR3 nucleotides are TGCAGCGTGACAGGGGGGACCGGGGAGCTGTTTTTT. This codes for CSVTGGTGELFF.

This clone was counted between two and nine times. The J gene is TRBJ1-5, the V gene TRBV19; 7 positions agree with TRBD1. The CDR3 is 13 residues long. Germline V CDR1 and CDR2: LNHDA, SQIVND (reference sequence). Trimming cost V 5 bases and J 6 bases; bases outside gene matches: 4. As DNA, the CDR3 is TGTGCCAGTAGTGGCAGGGGGACTCAGCCCCAGCATTTT. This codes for CASSGRGTQPQHF.

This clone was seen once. Written as DNA, the CDR3 is TGCGCCAGCACCGAGACAGCAAACACCATATATTTT. Residues: CASTETANTIYF. V is TRBV10-2 and J is TRBJ1-3, with D possibly being TRBD1 (5 bases). The ends were cut back, 7 bases at V and 6 bases at J, with 10 bases in the middle. Germline CDR1 and CDR2: WSHSY and SAAADI. There are 12 residues in the CDR3.

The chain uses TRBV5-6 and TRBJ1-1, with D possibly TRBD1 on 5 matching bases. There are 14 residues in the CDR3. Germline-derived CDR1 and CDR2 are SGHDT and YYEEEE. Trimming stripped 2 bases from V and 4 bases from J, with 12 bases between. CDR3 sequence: CASSLRLQGTEAFF. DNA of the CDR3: TGTGCCAGCAGCTTAAGGCTTCAGGGCACTGAAGCTTTCTTT.

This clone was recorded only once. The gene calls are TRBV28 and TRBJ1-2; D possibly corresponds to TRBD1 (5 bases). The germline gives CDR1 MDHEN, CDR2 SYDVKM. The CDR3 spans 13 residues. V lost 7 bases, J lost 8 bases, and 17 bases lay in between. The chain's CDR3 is CASKSGGVSGYTF. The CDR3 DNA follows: TGTGCCAGCAAATCGGGGGGGGTTAGCGGCTACACCTTC.

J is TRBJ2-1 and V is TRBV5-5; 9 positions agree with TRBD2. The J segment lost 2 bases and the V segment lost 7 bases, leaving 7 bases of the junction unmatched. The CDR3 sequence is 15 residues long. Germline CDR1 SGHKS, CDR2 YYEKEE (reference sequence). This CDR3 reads CASGLSGGPYNEQFF. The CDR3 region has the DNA TGTGCCAGCGGACTTAGCGGGGGCCCCTACAATGAGCAGTTCTTC. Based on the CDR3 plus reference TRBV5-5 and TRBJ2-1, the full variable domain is DAGVTQSPTHLIKTRGQQVTLRCSPISGHKSVSWYQQVLGQGPQFIFQYYEKEERGRGNFPDRFSARQFPNYSSELNVNALLLGDSALYLCASGLSGGPYNEQFFGPGTRLTVL.

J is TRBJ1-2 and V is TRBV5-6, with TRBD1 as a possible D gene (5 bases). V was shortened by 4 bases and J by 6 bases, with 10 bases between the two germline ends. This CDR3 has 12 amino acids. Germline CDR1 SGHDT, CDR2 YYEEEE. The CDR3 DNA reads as TGTGCCAGCAGCGTGACAGACCATGGCTACACCTTC. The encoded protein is CASSVTDHGYTF.

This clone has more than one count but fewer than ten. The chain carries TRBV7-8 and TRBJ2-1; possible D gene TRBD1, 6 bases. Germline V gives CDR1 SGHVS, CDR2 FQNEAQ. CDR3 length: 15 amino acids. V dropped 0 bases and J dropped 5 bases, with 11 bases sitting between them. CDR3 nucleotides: TGTGCCAGCAGCTTAGCGATCAGGGGAGACAATGAGCAGTTCTTC. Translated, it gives CASSLAIRGDNEQFF.